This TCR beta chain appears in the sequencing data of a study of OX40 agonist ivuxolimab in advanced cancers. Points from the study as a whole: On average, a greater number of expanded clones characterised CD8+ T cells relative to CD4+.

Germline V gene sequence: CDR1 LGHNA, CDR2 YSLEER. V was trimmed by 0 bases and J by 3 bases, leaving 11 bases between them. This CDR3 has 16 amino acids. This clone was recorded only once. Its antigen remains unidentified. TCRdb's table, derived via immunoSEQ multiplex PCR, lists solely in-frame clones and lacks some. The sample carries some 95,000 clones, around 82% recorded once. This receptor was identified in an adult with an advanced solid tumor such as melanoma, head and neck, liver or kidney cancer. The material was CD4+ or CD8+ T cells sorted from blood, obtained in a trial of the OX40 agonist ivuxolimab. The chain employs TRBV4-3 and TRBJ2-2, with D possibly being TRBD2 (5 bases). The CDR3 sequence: CASSQDPTSYTGELFF. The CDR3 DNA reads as TGCGCCAGCAGCCAAGACCCTACTAGTTACACCGGGGAGCTGTTTTTT.